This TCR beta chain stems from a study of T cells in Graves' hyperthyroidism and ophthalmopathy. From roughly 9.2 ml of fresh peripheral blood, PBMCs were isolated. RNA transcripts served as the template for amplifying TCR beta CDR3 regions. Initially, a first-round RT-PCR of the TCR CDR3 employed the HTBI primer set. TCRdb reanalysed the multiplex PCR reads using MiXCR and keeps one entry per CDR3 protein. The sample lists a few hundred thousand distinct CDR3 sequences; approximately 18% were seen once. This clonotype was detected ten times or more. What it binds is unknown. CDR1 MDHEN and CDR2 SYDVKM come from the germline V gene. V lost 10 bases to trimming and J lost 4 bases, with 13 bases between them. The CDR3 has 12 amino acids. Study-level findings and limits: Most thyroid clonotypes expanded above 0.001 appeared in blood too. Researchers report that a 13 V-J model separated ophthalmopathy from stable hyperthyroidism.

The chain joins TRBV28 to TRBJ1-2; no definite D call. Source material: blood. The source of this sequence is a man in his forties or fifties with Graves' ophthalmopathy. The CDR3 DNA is TGTGCCACTGAAGGGCAGCTCTATGGCTACACCTTC. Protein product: CATEGQLYGYTF.